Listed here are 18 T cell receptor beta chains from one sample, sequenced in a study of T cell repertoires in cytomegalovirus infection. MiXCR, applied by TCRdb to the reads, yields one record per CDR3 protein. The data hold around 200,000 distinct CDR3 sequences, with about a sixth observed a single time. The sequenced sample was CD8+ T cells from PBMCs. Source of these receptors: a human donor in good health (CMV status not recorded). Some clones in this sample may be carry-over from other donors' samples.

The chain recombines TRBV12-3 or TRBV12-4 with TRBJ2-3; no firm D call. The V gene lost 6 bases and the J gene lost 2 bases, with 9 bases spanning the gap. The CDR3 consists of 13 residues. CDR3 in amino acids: CASSIDPTDTQYF. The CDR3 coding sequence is TGTGCCAGCAGCATAGACCCCACAGATACGCAGTATTTT.

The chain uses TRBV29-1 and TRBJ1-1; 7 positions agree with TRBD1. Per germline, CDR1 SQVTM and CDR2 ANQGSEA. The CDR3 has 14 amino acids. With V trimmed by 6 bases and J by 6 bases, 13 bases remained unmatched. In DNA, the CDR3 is TGCAGCGTGGCCTTGACAGGGCAGACCGCTGAAGCTTTCTTT. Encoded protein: CSVALTGQTAEAFF. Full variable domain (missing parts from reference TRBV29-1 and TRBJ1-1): SAVISQKPSRDICQRGTSLTIQCQVDSQVTMMFWYRQQPGQSLTLIATANQGSEATYESGFVIDKFPISRPNLTFSTLTVSNMSPEDSSIYLCSVALTGQTAEAFFGQGTRLTVV.

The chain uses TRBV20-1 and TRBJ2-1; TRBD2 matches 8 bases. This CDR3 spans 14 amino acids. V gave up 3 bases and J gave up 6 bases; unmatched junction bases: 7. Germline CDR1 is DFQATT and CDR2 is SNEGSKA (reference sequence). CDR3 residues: CSASIAGRGNEQFF. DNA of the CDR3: TGCAGTGCTAGCATAGCGGGGCGCGGCAATGAGCAGTTCTTC.

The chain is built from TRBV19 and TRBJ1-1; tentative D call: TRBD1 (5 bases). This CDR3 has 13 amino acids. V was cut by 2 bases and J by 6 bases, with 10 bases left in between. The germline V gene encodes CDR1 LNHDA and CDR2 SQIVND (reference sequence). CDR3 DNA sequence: TGTGCCAGTAGTATAAGCGGGGGGGCTGAAGCTTTCTTT. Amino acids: CASSISGGAEAFF.

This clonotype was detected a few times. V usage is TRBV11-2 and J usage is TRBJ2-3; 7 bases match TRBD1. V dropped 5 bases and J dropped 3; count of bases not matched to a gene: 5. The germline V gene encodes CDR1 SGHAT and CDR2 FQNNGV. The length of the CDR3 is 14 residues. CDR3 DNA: TGTGCCAGCAGCACTGACAGGGAGACAGATACGCAGTATTTT. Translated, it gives CASSTDRETDTQYF.

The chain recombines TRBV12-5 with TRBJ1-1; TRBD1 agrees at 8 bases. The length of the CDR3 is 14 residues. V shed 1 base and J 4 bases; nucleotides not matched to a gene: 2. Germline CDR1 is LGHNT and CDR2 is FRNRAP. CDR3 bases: TGTGCTAGTGGTTTGGGGACAGGGCGCACTGAAGCTTTCTTT. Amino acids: CASGLGTGRTEAFF.

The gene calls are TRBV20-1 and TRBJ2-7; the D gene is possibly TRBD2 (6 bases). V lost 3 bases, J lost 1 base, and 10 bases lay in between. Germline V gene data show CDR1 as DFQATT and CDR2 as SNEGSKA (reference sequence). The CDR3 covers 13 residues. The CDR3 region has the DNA TGCAGTGCTAGGGGCGGGGTTTCCTACGAGCAGTACTTC. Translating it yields CSARGGVSYEQYF.

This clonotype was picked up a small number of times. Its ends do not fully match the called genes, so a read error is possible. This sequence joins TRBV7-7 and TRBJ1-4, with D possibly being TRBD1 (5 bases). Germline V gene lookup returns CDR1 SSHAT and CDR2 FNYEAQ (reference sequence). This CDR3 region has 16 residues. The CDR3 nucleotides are TGTGCTAGCAGCCAGGACATAGGGCTCGGGAATGAAAAACTGTTTTTT. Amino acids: CASSQDIGLGNEKLFF.

The CDR3 region is CASSSATDTQYF. CDR3 in DNA: TGTGCCAGCAGCTCTGCCACAGATACGCAGTATTTT. The V gene is TRBV7-9, the J gene TRBJ2-3; D ambiguous. V was pared by 4 bases and J by 2 bases, with 4 bases between. The CDR3 spans 12 residues. CDR1 is SEHNR and CDR2 is FQNEAQ in the germline V gene (reference sequence).

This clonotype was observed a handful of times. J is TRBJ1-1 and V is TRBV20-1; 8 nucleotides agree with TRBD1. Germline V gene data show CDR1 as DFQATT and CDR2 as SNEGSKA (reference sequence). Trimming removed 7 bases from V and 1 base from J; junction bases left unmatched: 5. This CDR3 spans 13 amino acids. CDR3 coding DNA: TGCAGTGTTCTGGGACAGGAGAACACTGAAGCTTTCTTT. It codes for CSVLGQENTEAFF.

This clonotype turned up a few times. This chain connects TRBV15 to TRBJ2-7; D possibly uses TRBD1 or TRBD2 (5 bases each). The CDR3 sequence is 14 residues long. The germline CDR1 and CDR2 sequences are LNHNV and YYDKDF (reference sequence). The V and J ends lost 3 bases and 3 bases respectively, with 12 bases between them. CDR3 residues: CATSSTRDGYEQYF. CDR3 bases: TGTGCCACCAGCAGCACCCGGGACGGCTACGAGCAGTACTTC. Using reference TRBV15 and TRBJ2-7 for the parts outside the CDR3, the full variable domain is DAMVIQNPRYQVTQFGKPVTLSCSQTLNHNVMYWYQQKSSQAPKLLFHYYDKDFNNEADTPDNFQSRRPNTSFCFLDIRSPGLGDTAMYLCATSSTRDGYEQYFGPGTRLTVT.

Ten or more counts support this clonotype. The CDR3 bases are TGTGCCAGCAGCTGGGGACAGGGGAATCAGCCCCAGCATTTT. Amino acids: CASSWGQGNQPQHF. This chain connects TRBV7-8 to TRBJ1-5; TRBD1 matches at 10 bases. The V segment lost 4 bases and the J segment 4 bases; nucleotides outside the gene matches: 1. Germline V CDR1 and CDR2: SGHVS, FQNEAQ. This CDR3 region has 14 residues.

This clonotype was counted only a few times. The CDR3 DNA is TGTGCCAGCAGTTTTGTCGGTGGTAGTAAAGAGACCCAGTACTTC. It is translated as CASSFVGGSKETQYF. The genes are TRBV28 and TRBJ2-5; D remains ambiguous. The V gene's germline CDR1 is MDHEN and CDR2 SYDVKM. The CDR3 loop spans 15 amino acids. The V and J ends lost 3 bases and 3 bases respectively, with 14 bases between them.

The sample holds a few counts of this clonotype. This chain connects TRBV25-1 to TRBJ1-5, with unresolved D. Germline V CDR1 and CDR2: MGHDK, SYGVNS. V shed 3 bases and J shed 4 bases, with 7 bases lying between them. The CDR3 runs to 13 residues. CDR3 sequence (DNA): TGTGCCAGCAGTGAGTCGGGAAATCAGCCCCAGCATTTT. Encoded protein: CASSESGNQPQHF.

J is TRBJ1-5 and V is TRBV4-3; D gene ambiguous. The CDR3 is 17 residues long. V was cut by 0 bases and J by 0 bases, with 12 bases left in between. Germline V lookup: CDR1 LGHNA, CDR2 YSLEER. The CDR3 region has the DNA TGCGCCAGCAGCCAAGAACGAGACGTACTTAGCAATCAGCCCCAGCATTTT. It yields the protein CASSQERDVLSNQPQHF.

The CDR3, as DNA: TGTGCCAGCAGCTCTCCAAGGGGGAACACTGAAGCTTTCTTT. Its translation is CASSSPRGNTEAFF. This chain uses TRBV27 with TRBJ1-1, with D possibly being TRBD1 (5 bases). Germline V CDR1 and CDR2: MNHEY, SMNVEV (reference sequence). This CDR3 is 14 amino acids long. Trimming took off 6 bases at V and 1 base at J, with 12 bases between the two ends.

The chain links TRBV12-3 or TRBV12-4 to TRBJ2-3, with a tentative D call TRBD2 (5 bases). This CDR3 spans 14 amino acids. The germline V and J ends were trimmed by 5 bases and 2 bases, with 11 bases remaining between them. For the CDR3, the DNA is TGTGCCAGCAGTCGGACTTTTTACACAGATACGCAGTATTTT. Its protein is CASSRTFYTDTQYF.

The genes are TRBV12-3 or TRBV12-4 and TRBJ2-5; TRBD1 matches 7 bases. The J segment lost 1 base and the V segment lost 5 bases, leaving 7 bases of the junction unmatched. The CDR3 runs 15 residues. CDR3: CASSRWTGAQETQYF. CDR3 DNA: TGTGCCAGCAGTCGCTGGACAGGCGCCCAAGAGACCCAGTACTTC.